This T cell receptor beta chain was captured in a study of early T cells in non-severe SARS-CoV-2 infection. About this clonotype itself: As yet, its antigen is unknown.

cDNA molecules, individually, were tagged with unique molecular identifiers. TCRdb independently ran MiXCR on the 5' RACE reads; one entry per CDR3 protein. The top ten hold approximately 4.2% of the sample, which has 65,000 to 75,000 distinct CDR3 sequences, under 14% seen once. Regarding the study as a whole: Comparison of clonotypes with VDJdb favored anti-spike CD8 responses while missing private and CD4 specificities.

The CDR3 is 14 residues long. Trimming removed 3 bases from V and 0 bases from J, with 8 bases in between. This chain connects TRBV12-3 or TRBV12-4 to TRBJ1-1; D is unclear. The sample comprised whole blood. The clonotype was recovered from an adult who was a healthcare worker with PCR-confirmed SARS-CoV-2 infection or an uninfected control (not recorded which). CDR3 region: CASSFNTLNTEAFF. In DNA, the CDR3 is TGTGCCAGCAGTTTCAACACCCTGAACACTGAAGCTTTCTTT.